This T cell receptor beta chain was captured by sequencing in a study of blood T cell repertoires in COVID-19. Whole-study context: Acute-phase and convalescent COVID-19 samples originated in the United States, Italy and Spain.

In the study's own analysis: Amplification of reference gene primers was used by the study to estimate nucleated cell counts. The repertoire was sequenced with immunoSEQ multiplex PCR; TCRdb's copy has only in-frame clones and lacks some. The V and J calls and clone size come from that table; D and trimming were worked out from the DNA. The repertoire has some 100,000 clones, around 80% of them found once; the top ten carry 4% to 5.5%. Germline loops: CDR1 KGHDR, CDR2 SFDVKD. Trimming cost V 4 bases and J 4 bases, with 13 bases left between them. The CDR3 spans 14 residues. Sequenced material: peripheral blood. The chain joins TRBV24-1 to TRBJ2-7, with D possibly being TRBD2 (5 bases). The receptor was isolated from a human donor in a cohort sampled during active or convalescent COVID-19. The DNA of the CDR3 is TGTGCCACCAGTGACTCCGGGATCTCTTACGAGCAGTACTTC. This sequence encodes CATSDSGISYEQYF.